Following are 13 T cell receptor beta chains from one sample sequenced in a study of T cell repertoires in cytomegalovirus infection. TCRdb reprocessed the reads with MiXCR, giving one entry per CDR3 protein. Of around 210,000 distinct CDR3 sequences listed, around 6.6% were seen once; the top ten hold around 6%. The material sequenced was PBMCs. Every receptor here comes from a human donor in good health (CMV status not recorded). Some clones in this sample may be carry-over from other donors' samples.

The sample holds many counts of this clonotype. The CDR3 reads CASSLLNLDRQDTYEQYF. In DNA form, the CDR3 reads TGTGCCAGCAGTTTACTCAACCTGGACAGGCAAGATACCTACGAGCAGTACTTC. The chain couples TRBV6-5 to TRBJ2-7, with 7 bases that match TRBD1. The CDR3 consists of 18 residues. Germline lookup yields CDR1 MNHEY and CDR2 SVGAGI. V dropped 4 bases and J dropped 2; count of bases not matched to a gene: 17.

This clonotype was counted ten times or more. Germline and junction disagree at one end, which may indicate a read error. This chain connects TRBV7-7 to TRBJ2-1; 9 bases fit TRBD2. CDR3 length: 16 residues. CDR1 is SSHAT and CDR2 is FNYEAQ in the germline V gene (reference sequence). CDR3 region: CASSPSLAGANNEQFF. CDR3 in DNA: TGTGCTAGCAGCCCATCATTAGCGGGGGCGAACAATGAGCAGTTCTTC.

Points on this clonotype: This may arise from a read error, as a much more abundant clone is one base away. The V and J genes are TRBV4-3 and TRBJ2-3; 7 bases are a match to TRBD1. This CDR3 is built from 14 residues. Trimming at V came to 4 bases and at J to 2 bases, leaving 3 bases not matched to a gene. CDR1 LGHNA and CDR2 YSLEER come from the germline V gene. CDR3 sequence (DNA): TGCGCCAGCAGCCGGACAGGTTTCACAGATACGCAGTATTTT. Translating it yields CASSRTGFTDTQYF.

This clonotype showed up many times. This chain uses TRBV15 with TRBJ1-2; 7 nucleotides align to TRBD1. Trimming cost V 3 bases and J 10 bases; bases outside gene matches: 11. The CDR3 has 14 residues. Germline V gene sequence: CDR1 LNHNV, CDR2 YYDKDF (reference sequence). This chain's CDR3 is CATSRSTGSLDYTF. CDR3 DNA: TGTGCCACCAGCAGGTCGACAGGGAGCCTCGACTACACCTTC.

This clonotype was seen many times. The rearrangement links TRBV29-1 to TRBJ2-7, with no clear D. Germline V CDR1 and CDR2: SQVTM, ANQGSEA. The length of the CDR3 is 13 residues. Trimming stripped 6 bases from V and 3 bases from J, with 15 bases between. Written as DNA, the CDR3 is TGCAGCGTCCAAGAAGAGGCCTACTACGAGCAGTACTTC. Its protein product is CSVQEEAYYEQYF.

This clonotype was detected many times. The rearrangement uses TRBV7-3 and TRBJ2-6; 8 bases line up with TRBD1. This CDR3 spans 16 amino acids. With 3 bases clipped from V and 2 bases from J, the junction kept 3 bases outside the gene matches. Germline CDR1 reads SGHTA; CDR2 reads FQGTGA. CDR3 in amino acids: CASSFPTGAGANVLTF. CDR3 DNA sequence: TGTGCCAGCAGCTTCCCGACAGGGGCTGGGGCCAACGTCCTGACTTTC.

This clonotype was seen many times. The chain is built from TRBV20-1 and TRBJ1-3; D possibly corresponds to TRBD1 (5 bases). The CDR3 has 17 residues. The germline V gene has CDR1 DFQATT and CDR2 SNEGSKA (reference sequence). V lost 6 bases to trimming and J lost 2 bases, with 23 bases between them. CDR3 DNA sequence: TGCAGTGCCACTTCCCCCCTCAGGGCTTGGGCTGGAAACACCATATATTTT. It translates to CSATSPLRAWAGNTIYF.

The CDR3 protein is CASSRGDYRNTEAFF. The CDR3 DNA reads TGTGCCAGCAGCCGTGGGGACTATCGGAACACTGAAGCTTTCTTT. The chain combines TRBV7-2 with TRBJ1-1, with D maybe TRBD1 (5 bases). Trimming pared 5 bases from V and 1 base from J, leaving 14 bases between. Germline V gene data show CDR1 as SGHTA and CDR2 as FQGNSA. This CDR3 has 15 residues.

This clonotype was found many times. The chain has TRBV7-2 and TRBJ2-1; 7 bases align to TRBD1. The V segment lost 4 bases and the J segment 4 bases; nucleotides outside the gene matches: 7. The germline V gene encodes CDR1 SGHTA and CDR2 FQGNSA. CDR3 length: 15 residues. The CDR3 region has the DNA TGTGCCAGCAGCTCCCAGCCACAGGGGTACAATGAGCAGTTCTTC. This codes for CASSSQPQGYNEQFF.

This clonotype came up many times. The chain couples TRBV6-1 to TRBJ2-1; no clear D. The V end lost 3 bases, the J end lost 6 bases, and 6 bases lay between the germline ends. CDR3 length equals 12 residues. The germline V gene has CDR1 MNHNS and CDR2 SASEGT. CDR3 sequence (DNA): TGTGCCAGCAGTGACTATGTCAATGAGCAGTTCTTC. This encodes CASSDYVNEQFF.

As concerns this clonotype: An end of the junction differs from the germline gene, which may be a read error. The rearrangement uses TRBV2 and TRBJ2-5, with D tentatively TRBD1 (6 bases). From germline, CDR1 is SNHLY and CDR2 FYNNEI. This CDR3 contains 12 residues. This chain's CDR3 is CASSEAAAGVDF. The CDR3 DNA reads TGTGCCAGCAGTGAAGCCGCGGCAGGGGTGGACTTC.

This clonotype was observed at least ten times. V and J are TRBV6-2 or TRBV6-3 and TRBJ1-2; D is unclear. V was trimmed by 2 bases and J by 0 bases, leaving 22 bases between them. Per germline, CDR1 MNHEY and CDR2 SVGEGT. The CDR3 length is 19 residues. The CDR3 nucleotides are TGTGCCAGCAGTTACCCCCCGCGAACCTCTAGGGCGTCTAACTATGGCTACACCTTC. Its protein is CASSYPPRTSRASNYGYTF.

Ten or more counts support this clonotype. V is TRBV7-2 and J is TRBJ1-1; 8 bases align to TRBD1. Unmatched junction bases numbered 6, after V lost 4 bases and J lost 11 bases. Germline CDR1 SGHTA, CDR2 FQGNSA. The CDR3 length is 12 residues. CDR3 bases: TGTGCCAGCAGCTACGGACAGGGAATCGCTTTCTTT. Translated, it gives CASSYGQGIAFF.